Following are 31 T cell receptor beta chains from one sample sequenced in a study of T cells in Graves' hyperthyroidism and ophthalmopathy. Amplification targeted TCR beta CDR3 regions from RNA transcripts. TCR CDR3 underwent first-round RT-PCR with the HTBI primer set. TCRdb passed the multiplex PCR reads through MiXCR, listing each CDR3 protein once. The sample carries fewer than 350,000 distinct CDR3 sequences, about 13% recorded once. What was sequenced was blood. The receptors were sampled from a middle-aged woman with Graves' hyperthyroidism.

This clonotype was found a few times. V usage is TRBV7-2 and J usage is TRBJ2-7; 14 nucleotides align to TRBD2. CDR1 SGHTA and CDR2 FQGNSA come from the germline V gene. V trimming: 1 base; J trimming: 3 bases; junction bases outside the gene matches: 2. This CDR3 is 16 amino acids long. The CDR3 reads CASSLGLAGGDYEQYF. CDR3 sequence (DNA): TGTGCCAGCAGCTTAGGACTAGCGGGAGGGGACTACGAGCAGTACTTC. Looking up the rest from reference TRBV7-2 and TRBJ2-7 gives the full variable domain: GAGVSQSPSNKVTEKGKDVELRCDPISGHTALYWYRQSLGQGLEFLIYFQGNSAPDKSGLPSDRFSAERTGGSVSTLTIQRTQQEDSAVYLCASSLGLAGGDYEQYFGPGTRLTVT.

This clonotype appeared many times. This sequence joins TRBV27 and TRBJ2-3, with 10 bases identical to TRBD1. The V and J ends lost 4 bases and 2 bases, in that order; junction bases with no gene match: 9. The CDR3 is 17 amino acids. The germline V gene encodes CDR1 MNHEY and CDR2 SMNVEV (reference sequence). The CDR3 loop is CASSWTGGWDDTDTQYF. Written as DNA, the CDR3 is TGTGCCAGCAGTTGGACAGGGGGATGGGATGACACAGATACGCAGTATTTT.

This clonotype occurred a few times. This clone may be a read error of a much larger clone one base away. This chain links TRBV12-3 or TRBV12-4 with TRBJ1-1, with TRBD1 identical over 8 bases. This CDR3 comprises 12 residues. The CDR3 DNA reads as TGTGCCAGCAGGACAGGGGCCACTGAAGCTTCCTTT. Translated: CASRTGATEASF.

At least ten counts were recorded for this clonotype. The rearrangement uses TRBV12-3 or TRBV12-4 and TRBJ2-7; 11 bases agree with TRBD2. This CDR3 has 13 residues. Losses at the gene ends were 6 bases for V and 5 bases for J; bases not matched to a gene: 3. DNA of the CDR3: TGTGCCAGCAGACTAGCGGGAGTAGACGAGCAGTACTTC. It specifies CASRLAGVDEQYF.

This clonotype was counted at least ten times. The V call is TRBV2, the J call TRBJ1-3, with 9 bases identical to TRBD1. The CDR3 is 15 residues long. Unmatched junction bases numbered 5, after V lost 5 bases and J lost 3 bases. In germline, CDR1 is SNHLY, CDR2 FYNNEI. The CDR3, as DNA: TGTGCCAGCAGTCAGTACAGGGGGCATGGAAACACCATATATTTT. This gives the protein CASSQYRGHGNTIYF.

This clonotype was counted at least ten times. This sequence joins TRBV2 and TRBJ1-2, with D possibly matching TRBD1 (5 bases). Trimming removed 3 bases at V and 3 bases at J, with 5 bases between. CDR1 is SNHLY and CDR2 is FYNNEI in the germline V gene. The CDR3 contains 12 residues. CDR3 loop: CASSDRDYGYTF. The CDR3 coding sequence is TGTGCCAGCAGTGACAGGGACTATGGCTACACCTTC.

This clonotype occurred a few times. The gene calls are TRBV3-1 and TRBJ2-5, with D perhaps matching TRBD1 or TRBD2 (5 bases each). The germline CDR1 and CDR2 sequences are LGHDT and YNNKEL (reference sequence). V dropped 0 bases and J dropped 7 bases, with 15 bases sitting between them. This CDR3 has 15 amino acids. The CDR3 coding sequence is TGTGCCAGCAGCCAAGATTTGGGACCCTGGGGGACCCAGTACTTC. It encodes CASSQDLGPWGTQYF.

This clonotype was detected once. The chain carries TRBV11-2 and TRBJ1-5, with D unclear. Germline CDR1 is SGHAT and CDR2 is FQNNGV. The CDR3 totals 17 residues. V gave up 0 bases and J gave up 2 bases, with 14 bases separating them. CDR3 protein: CASSLDFGVRGNQPQHF. As DNA, the CDR3 is TGTGCCAGCAGCTTAGATTTTGGCGTGAGGGGCAATCAGCCCCAGCATTTT.

This clonotype appeared many times. The chain links TRBV3-1 to TRBJ2-5, with TRBD2 as a possible D gene (5 bases). CDR1 and CDR2 from the germline V gene are LGHDT and YNNKEL (reference sequence). The CDR3 runs 15 residues. Trimming removed 5 bases from V and 5 bases from J, with 18 bases in between. The CDR3 DNA follows: TGTGCCAGCAGCGTTTGGGAGTCGGCTGAGGAGACCCAGTACTTC. It translates to CASSVWESAEETQYF.

This rearrangement joins TRBV28 to TRBJ2-7, with 7 nucleotides matching TRBD1. The V gene end was trimmed by 6 bases and the J gene end by 5 bases; junction bases not matched to a gene: 10. There are 14 residues in the CDR3. The germline gives CDR1 MDHEN, CDR2 SYDVKM. DNA of the CDR3: TGTGCCAGCAGCCTCCCCGGACAGGCTAACGAGCAGTACTTC. Amino acids: CASSLPGQANEQYF.

This clonotype was seen a handful of times. CDR3 DNA: TGTGCCAGCAGCCCCACATCTGGGGTGAGTATCACTGAAGCTTTCTTT. The encoded protein is CASSPTSGVSITEAFF. The chain recombines TRBV7-3 with TRBJ1-1, with D hard to call. This CDR3 spans 16 amino acids. The germline V gene has CDR1 SGHTA and CDR2 FQGTGA. The V end was cut by 5 bases, the J end by 4 bases, with 20 bases between.

There are many counts of this clonotype. V gene TRBV2 combines with J gene TRBJ2-5, with 9 bases lining up with TRBD1. Germline trimming cut 6 bases from V and 5 bases from J; bases unmatched to any gene: 10. This CDR3 is built from 15 residues. The V gene's germline CDR1 is SNHLY and CDR2 FYNNEI. The DNA for the CDR3 is TGTGCCAGCAGGGTCTCCGGGACAGGGCTTGAGACCCAGTACTTC. It codes for CASRVSGTGLETQYF.

Details on this clonotype: Possible read error: a much larger clone is one base away. The conserved phenylalanine or tryptophan is not found at the CDR3 terminus, so this likely reflects a read error. This chain joins TRBV7-7 and TRBJ2-5; D might be TRBD2 (8 bases). Looked up from germline, CDR1 is SSHAT and CDR2 is FNYEAQ (reference sequence). This CDR3 comprises 16 residues. The CDR3 DNA is TGTGCTAGCAGCTTAGGGGGCGGGACTAGTGGAGAGACCCAGTACCTC. Translation gives CASSLGGGTSGETQYL.

V gene TRBV6-1 combines with J gene TRBJ2-4; TRBD1 matches 10 bases. With 6 bases clipped from V and 0 bases from J, the junction kept 5 bases outside the gene matches. The CDR3 is made up of 16 amino acids. The germline V gene encodes CDR1 MNHNS and CDR2 SASEGT. CDR3 loop: CASSPDRGLAKNIQYF. In DNA, the CDR3 is TGTGCCAGCAGCCCTGACAGGGGGCTAGCCAAAAACATTCAGTACTTC.

Only a few counts were recorded for this clonotype. The gene calls are TRBV5-1 and TRBJ2-5; 7 positions match TRBD1. The V gene end was trimmed by 4 bases and the J gene end by 1 base; junction bases not matched to a gene: 7. In germline, CDR1 is SGHRS, CDR2 YFSETQ. This CDR3 has 15 amino acids. The CDR3 DNA sequence: TGCGCCAGCAGCCAGGGGACAGTAGCCCAAGAGACCCAGTACTTC. Protein sequence: CASSQGTVAQETQYF.

The genes are TRBV25-1 and TRBJ2-5; the match to TRBD2 covers 9 bases. The V segment lost 5 bases and the J segment 5 bases; nucleotides outside the gene matches: 12. Germline V gene data show CDR1 as MGHDK and CDR2 as SYGVNS. The CDR3 spans 16 residues. CDR3 sequence (DNA): TGTGCCAGCAGTTATAGCGGGAGTGGGGTGTCGGAGACCCAGTACTTC. Translation gives CASSYSGSGVSETQYF.

The chain is built from TRBV20-1 and TRBJ2-3; D call uncertain. This CDR3 is 13 amino acids long. The germline CDR1 and CDR2 sequences are DFQATT and SNEGSKA (reference sequence). The ends were cut back, 1 base at V and 0 bases at J, with 5 bases in the middle. The CDR3: CSARVGSTDTQYF. In DNA, the CDR3 is TGCAGTGCTAGAGTCGGAAGCACAGATACGCAGTATTTT.

This clonotype came up many times. The chain has TRBV2 and TRBJ1-1, with 8 bases that match TRBD1. The V gene's germline CDR1 is SNHLY and CDR2 FYNNEI. CDR3 length equals 16 residues. J lost 1 base, V lost 5 bases, and 9 bases had no gene match. This CDR3 is CASSPTRTGTNTEAFF. CDR3 DNA: TGTGCCAGCAGTCCCACCCGGACAGGGACGAACACTGAAGCTTTCTTT. The variable domain in full, with the rest retrieved from reference TRBV2 and TRBJ1-1, is EPEVTQTPSHQVTQMGQEVILRCVPISNHLYFYWYRQILGQKVEFLVSFYNNEISEKSEIFDDQFSVERPDGSNFTLKIRSTKLEDSAMYFCASSPTRTGTNTEAFFGQGTRLTVV.

The V and J genes are TRBV5-4 and TRBJ1-2; D is undetermined. Trimming took off 4 bases at V and 2 bases at J, with 9 bases between the two ends. The germline V gene has CDR1 SGHNT and CDR2 YYREEE (reference sequence). This CDR3 region has 13 residues. CDR3 sequence reads: CASSTSGNYGYTF. The CDR3 DNA reads as TGTGCCAGCAGCACCTCGGGCAACTATGGCTACACCTTC. The whole variable domain, filled in from reference TRBV5-4 and TRBJ1-2, reads ETGVTQSPTHLIKTRGQQVTLRCSSQSGHNTVSWYQQALGQGPQFIFQYYREEENGRGNFPPRFSGLQFPNYSSELNVNALELDDSALYLCASSTSGNYGYTFGSGTRLTVV.

Many counts were recorded for this clonotype. The V call is TRBV6-2 or TRBV6-3, the J call TRBJ2-7; D unresolved. CDR3 length: 13 residues. V was pared by 1 base and J by 2 bases, with 6 bases between. The germline V gene encodes CDR1 MNHEY and CDR2 SVGEGT. CDR3 in amino acids: CASSYLETYEQYF. Written as DNA, the CDR3 is TGTGCCAGCAGTTACTTGGAAACCTACGAGCAGTACTTC.

In this sample, this clonotype turned up a few times. The V call is TRBV27, the J call TRBJ2-1; the D gene is possibly TRBD1 (6 bases). The germline CDR1 and CDR2 sequences are MNHEY and SMNVEV (reference sequence). The CDR3 sequence is 14 residues long. Deletions cut 1 base from V and 12 bases from J, with 16 bases between. CDR3 in amino acids: CASSLWAGKQGQFF. In nucleotides, the CDR3 is TGTGCCAGCAGTTTATGGGCTGGCAAACAGGGGCAGTTCTTC.

The chain combines TRBV18 with TRBJ1-3; D is ambiguous. The CDR3 spans 15 residues. Trimming left V 3 bases short and J 0 bases short, with 9 bases between. Germline V gene sequence: CDR1 KGHSH, CDR2 LQKENI. The CDR3 DNA follows: TGTGCCAGCTCACCTATGACCCTCTCTGGAAACACCATATATTTT. Amino acid sequence: CASSPMTLSGNTIYF. The full variable domain, rest sourced from reference TRBV18 and TRBJ1-3, is NAGVMQNPRHLVRRRGQEARLRCSPMKGHSHVYWYRQLPEEGLKFMVYLQKENIIDESGMPKERFSAEFPKEGPSILRIQQVVRGDSAAYFCASSPMTLSGNTIYFGEGSWLTVV.

Comments on this clonotype: Being one base from a much bigger clone, this may be a read error. The chain recombines TRBV3-1 with TRBJ2-3; TRBD1 might be the D (7 bases). The V gene's germline CDR1 is LGHDT and CDR2 YNNKEL (reference sequence). CDR3 size: 15 residues. The V end was cut by 4 bases, the J end by 4 bases, with 15 bases between. The CDR3 DNA reads as TGTGCCAGCAGCCCTAGGGGGCGGGACGCAGATACGCAGTATTTT. Translating gives CASSPRGRDADTQYF.

The rearrangement uses TRBV3-1 and TRBJ2-7; no clear D gene. CDR3 length: 16 amino acids. V was shortened by 2 bases and J by 2 bases, with 16 bases between the two germline ends. Germline CDR1 reads LGHDT; CDR2 reads YNNKEL (reference sequence). The CDR3 spells CASSQSSAVPPYEQYF. CDR3 nucleotide sequence: TGTGCCAGCAGCCAATCTTCTGCAGTCCCCCCCTACGAGCAGTACTTC.

This clonotype was recorded many times. J is TRBJ1-2 and V is TRBV30; 8 nucleotides match TRBD1. The V segment lost 3 bases and the J segment 8 bases; nucleotides outside the gene matches: 8. The CDR3 contains 13 residues. Germline assignment: CDR1 GTSNPN and CDR2 SVGIG (reference sequence). The chain's CDR3 is CAWRTGVVRGYTF. Written as DNA, the CDR3 is TGTGCCTGGAGGACAGGGGTGGTACGCGGCTACACCTTC.

This clonotype was counted between two and nine times. The rearrangement uses TRBV5-6 and TRBJ1-1, with D possibly matching TRBD1 (5 bases). CDR3 length: 13 amino acids. V was pared by 4 bases and J by 0 bases, with 7 bases between. Germline V gives CDR1 SGHDT, CDR2 YYEEEE. The DNA of the CDR3 is TGTGCCAGCAGCATGGGGGTGAACACTGAAGCTTTCTTT. The encoded protein is CASSMGVNTEAFF.

This clonotype appeared many times. This sequence joins TRBV19 and TRBJ1-5; maybe TRBD1 (6 bases). V was shortened by 1 base and J by 9 bases, with 13 bases between the two germline ends. CDR1 and CDR2 (germline): LNHDA, SQIVND (reference sequence). There are 14 residues in the CDR3. The CDR3 region is CASSIGPGAWPQHF. CDR3 nucleotides: TGTGCCAGTAGTATAGGTCCAGGGGCATGGCCCCAGCATTTT.

This clonotype was detected ten times or more. This chain links TRBV19 with TRBJ1-1; D not resolved. The length of the CDR3 is 14 residues. Trimming cost V 9 bases and J 0 bases, with 14 bases left between them. Looked up from germline, CDR1 is LNHDA and CDR2 is SQIVND (reference sequence). The CDR3 nucleotides are TGTGCCAGCTCGAAACAGCTCATGAACACTGAAGCTTTCTTT. It yields the protein CASSKQLMNTEAFF.

In its sample, this clonotype was seen many times. CDR3 sequence: CASRPSGYATGELFF. The CDR3 nucleotides read TGTGCCAGCAGGCCAAGTGGATACGCTACCGGGGAGCTGTTTTTT. The genes are TRBV6-1 and TRBJ2-2; no definite D call. In germline, CDR1 is MNHNS, CDR2 SASEGT. Trimming cost V 6 bases and J 5 bases, with 16 bases left between them. The CDR3 sequence is 15 residues long.

This clonotype has a handful of counts. The genes are TRBV19 and TRBJ2-7; maybe TRBD2 (6 bases). Trimming left V 3 bases short and J 3 bases short, with 9 bases between. The CDR3 spans 13 residues. Looked up from germline, CDR1 is LNHDA and CDR2 is SQIVND (reference sequence). The CDR3 spells CASSITSSYEQYF. CDR3 nucleotide sequence: TGTGCCAGTAGTATTACTAGCAGCTACGAGCAGTACTTC.

This clonotype was seen at least ten times. The chain joins TRBV6-1 to TRBJ2-7; unclear D gene. This CDR3 comprises 13 residues. Germline V gives CDR1 MNHNS, CDR2 SASEGT. The germline V and J ends were trimmed by 10 bases and 0 bases, with 13 bases remaining between them. CDR3 sequence: CAISLRVSYEQYF. For the CDR3, the DNA is TGTGCCATTAGTCTGCGCGTCTCCTACGAGCAGTACTTC.